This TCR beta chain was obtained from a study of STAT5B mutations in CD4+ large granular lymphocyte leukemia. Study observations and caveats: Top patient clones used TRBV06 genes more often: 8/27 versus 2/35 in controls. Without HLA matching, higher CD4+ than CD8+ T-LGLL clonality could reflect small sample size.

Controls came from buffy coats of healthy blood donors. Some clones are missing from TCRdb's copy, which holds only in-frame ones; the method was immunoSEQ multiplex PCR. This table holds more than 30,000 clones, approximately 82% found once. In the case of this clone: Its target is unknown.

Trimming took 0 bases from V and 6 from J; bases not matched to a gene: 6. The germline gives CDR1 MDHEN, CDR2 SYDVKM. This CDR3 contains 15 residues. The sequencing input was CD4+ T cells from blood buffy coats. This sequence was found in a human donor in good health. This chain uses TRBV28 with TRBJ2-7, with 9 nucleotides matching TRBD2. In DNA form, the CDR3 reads TGTGCCAGCAGTTTATGGGCGGGAGGGCCCGGCGAGCAGTACTTC. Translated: CASSLWAGGPGEQYF.